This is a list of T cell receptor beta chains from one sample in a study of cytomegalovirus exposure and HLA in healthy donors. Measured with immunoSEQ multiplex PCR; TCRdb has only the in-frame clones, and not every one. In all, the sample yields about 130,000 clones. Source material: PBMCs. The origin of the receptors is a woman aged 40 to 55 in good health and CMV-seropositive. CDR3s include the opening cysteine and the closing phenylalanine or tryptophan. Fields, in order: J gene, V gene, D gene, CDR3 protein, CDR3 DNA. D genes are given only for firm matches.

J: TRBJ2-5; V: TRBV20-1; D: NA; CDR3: CSAHRGETQYF; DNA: TGCAGTGCTCACCGAGGGGAGACCCAGTACTTC
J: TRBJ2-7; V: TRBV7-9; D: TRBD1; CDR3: CASSPGTEKYEQYF; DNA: TGTGCCAGCAGCCCAGGGACAGAGAAATACGAGCAGTACTTC
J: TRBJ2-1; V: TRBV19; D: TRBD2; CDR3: CASLAGGGYGEQFF; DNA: TGTGCCAGTTTAGCGGGAGGGGGGTATGGTGAGCAGTTCTTC
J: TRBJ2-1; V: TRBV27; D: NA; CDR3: CASSLWGVSEQFF; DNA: TGTGCCAGCAGTTTATGGGGAGTAAGTGAGCAGTTCTTC
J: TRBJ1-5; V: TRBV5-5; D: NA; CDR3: CASRRTADKRQPQHF; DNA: TGTGCCAGCAGACGCACCGCGGACAAAAGACAGCCCCAGCATTTT
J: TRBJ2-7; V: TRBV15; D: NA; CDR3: CATSRAQVYEQYF; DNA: TGTGCCACCAGCAGAGCACAGGTCTACGAGCAGTACTTC
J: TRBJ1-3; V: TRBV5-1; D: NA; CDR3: CASSLLTGGNTIYF; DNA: TGCGCCAGCAGCTTGTTGACAGGAGGAAACACCATATATTTT
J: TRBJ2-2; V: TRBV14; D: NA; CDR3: CASSDRREVPGELFF; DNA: TGTGCCAGCAGCGATCGGAGGGAGGTCCCCGGGGAGCTGTTTTTT
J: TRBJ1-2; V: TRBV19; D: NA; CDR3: CASRFDRNYGYTF; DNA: TGTGCCAGTAGGTTCGACAGGAACTATGGCTACACCTTC
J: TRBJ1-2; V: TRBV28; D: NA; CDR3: CASSLSLAGMNGYTF; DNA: TGTGCCAGCAGCCTCTCTTTGGCTGGCATGAATGGCTACACCTTC
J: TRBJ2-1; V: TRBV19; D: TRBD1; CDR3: CASSNRDRGPNEQFF; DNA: TGTGCCAGTAGTAACCGGGACAGGGGGCCGAATGAGCAGTTCTTC
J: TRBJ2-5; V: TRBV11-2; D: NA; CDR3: CASSLGQFQETQYF; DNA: TGTGCCAGCAGCTTGGGACAATTCCAAGAGACCCAGTACTTC
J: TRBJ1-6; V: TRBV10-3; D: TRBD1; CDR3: CAAQTGGQNSPLHF; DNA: TGTGCCGCCCAGACAGGGGGGCAGAATTCACCCCTCCACTTT
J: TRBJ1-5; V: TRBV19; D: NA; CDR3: CASSGSNQPLHF; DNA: TGTGCCAGTAGTGGGAGCAATCAGCCCCTGCATTTT
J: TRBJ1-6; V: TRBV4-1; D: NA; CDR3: CASSQEERGTPLHF; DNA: TGCGCCAGCAGCCAAGAGGAAAGGGGTACACCCCTCCACTTT
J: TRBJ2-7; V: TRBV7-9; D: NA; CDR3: CASSTSGDYEQYF; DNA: TGTGCCAGCAGCACTTCAGGGGACTACGAGCAGTACTTC
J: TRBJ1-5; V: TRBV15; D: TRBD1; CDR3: CATSRDRGHNQPQHF; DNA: TGTGCCACCAGCAGAGACAGGGGGCACAATCAGCCCCAGCATTTT
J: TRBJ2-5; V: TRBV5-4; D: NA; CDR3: CASSLDGEESETQYF; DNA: TGTGCCAGCAGCTTGGACGGCGAGGAGTCGGAGACCCAGTACTTC
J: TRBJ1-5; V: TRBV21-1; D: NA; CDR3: CAHHRGNQPQHF; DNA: TGTGCCCACCACCGGGGCAATCAGCCCCAGCATTTT
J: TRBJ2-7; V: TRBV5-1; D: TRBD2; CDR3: CASSPPQRELPYEQYF; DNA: TGCGCCAGCAGCCCACCTCAGCGGGAGCTACCCTACGAGCAGTACTTC
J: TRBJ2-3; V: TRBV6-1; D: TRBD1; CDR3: CASETGGTSPYTQYF; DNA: TGTGCCAGCGAGACAGGGGGCACAAGTCCATATACGCAGTATTTT
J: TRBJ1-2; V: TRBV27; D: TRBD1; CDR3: CASSLRVGTEDF; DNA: TGTGCCAGCAGTTTAAGGGTTGGGACAGAGGACTTC
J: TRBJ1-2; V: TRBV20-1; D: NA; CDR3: CSASRGGYTF; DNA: TGCAGTGCGTCCAGGGGCGGCTACACCTTC
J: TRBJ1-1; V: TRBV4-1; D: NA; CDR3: CASSQIMNTEAFF; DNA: TGCGCCAGCAGCCAAATTATGAACACTGAAGCTTTCTTT
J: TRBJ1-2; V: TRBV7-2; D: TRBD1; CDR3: CASSLWDRVIYGYTF; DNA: TGTGCCAGCAGCTTATGGGACAGGGTTATCTATGGCTACACCTTC
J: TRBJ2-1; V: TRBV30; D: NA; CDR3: CAWSVQGGEQFF; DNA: TGTGCCTGGAGTGTACAGGGTGGCGAGCAGTTCTTC